A single sample is the source of the 18 T cell receptor beta chains below, sequenced in a study of T cell changes during pregnancy in multiple sclerosis. Using immunoSEQ multiplex PCR, the repertoire was profiled, and TCRdb retains in-frame clones only, with some absent. The sample records around 42,000 clones, 75% to 95% being singletons. The starting material was CD4+ T cells from peripheral blood mononuclear cells, obtained in the second trimester of pregnancy. The receptors derive from a female donor in good health, enrolled as a control in a pregnancy study.

CDR3 in DNA: TGTGCCAGCAGCGTTGATTGGAGCACTGAAGCTTTCTTT. This codes for CASSVDWSTEAFF. The rearrangement links TRBV11-2 to TRBJ1-1, with unresolved D. Germline V gives CDR1 SGHAT, CDR2 FQNNGV. V was shortened by 5 bases and J by 4 bases, with 11 bases between the two germline ends. The length of the CDR3 is 13 residues.

V is TRBV4-1 and J is TRBJ2-3; 11 bases match TRBD2. V lost 6 bases and J lost 2; bases outside the gene matches: 7. There are 16 residues in the CDR3. CDR1 and CDR2 from the germline V gene are MGHRA and YSYEKL. For the CDR3, the DNA is TGCGCCAGCAGACTAGCGGGGGCCATTCTCACAGATACGCAGTATTTT. This gives the protein CASRLAGAILTDTQYF.

The J gene is TRBJ2-3, the V gene TRBV4-2, with TRBD1 as a possible D gene (5 bases). V lost 1 base to trimming and J lost 0 bases, with 14 bases between them. Germline loops: CDR1 LGHNA, CDR2 YNFKEQ. CDR3 size: 17 residues. CDR3 in amino acids: CASSQGVPGSSTDTQYF. The DNA of the CDR3 is TGTGCCAGCAGCCAAGGGGTCCCAGGGTCTAGCACAGATACGCAGTATTTT.

CDR3 protein: CASSVGPVWEEKLFF. The DNA of the CDR3 is TGTGCCAGCAGCGTAGGGCCCGTATGGGAGGAAAAACTGTTTTTT. This sequence joins TRBV9 and TRBJ1-4, with D hard to call. The germline V and J ends were trimmed by 0 bases and 8 bases, with 14 bases remaining between them. The CDR3 sequence is 15 residues long. Germline lookup yields CDR1 SGDLS and CDR2 YYNGEE.

The chain combines TRBV6-5 with TRBJ1-1; maybe TRBD1 (5 bases). Germline assignment: CDR1 MNHEY and CDR2 SVGAGI. Trimming took off 2 bases at V and 0 bases at J, with 10 bases between the two ends. The length of the CDR3 is 15 residues. This CDR3 reads CASSYGREMNTEAFF. Written as DNA, the CDR3 is TGTGCCAGCAGTTACGGCAGGGAAATGAACACTGAAGCTTTCTTT.

V usage is TRBV15 and J usage is TRBJ2-5; TRBD2 matches 15 bases. This CDR3 has 20 amino acids. The V gene end was trimmed by 0 bases and the J gene end by 4 bases; junction bases not matched to a gene: 12. Germline V gene data show CDR1 as LNHNV and CDR2 as YYDKDF (reference sequence). CDR3 sequence: CATSRDLGTSGRKLGETQYF. Written as DNA, the CDR3 is TGTGCCACCAGCAGAGACCTAGGGACTAGCGGGAGGAAGTTGGGAGAGACCCAGTACTTC.

The table lists this clone with a count of one. V and J are TRBV27 and TRBJ1-5; D is undetermined. This CDR3 has 14 residues. Looked up from germline, CDR1 is MNHEY and CDR2 is SMNVEV (reference sequence). Trimming took off 4 bases at V and 5 bases at J, with 12 bases between the two ends. The CDR3 DNA sequence: TGTGCCAGCAGTTCCGGACTCGAGTATCAGCCCCAGCATTTT. This encodes CASSSGLEYQPQHF.

The chain joins TRBV7-2 to TRBJ1-2; 10 nucleotides match TRBD1. The ends lost 3 bases at V and 4 bases at J; junction bases unmatched: 2. CDR3 length: 14 amino acids. CDR1 SGHTA and CDR2 FQGNSA come from the germline V gene. This chain's CDR3 is CASSFGTGVYGYTF. The CDR3 nucleotides read TGTGCCAGCAGCTTTGGGACAGGGGTCTATGGCTACACCTTC.

The chain employs TRBV6-6 and TRBJ1-4; D is ambiguous. The CDR3 has 12 residues. The V end lost 6 bases, the J end lost 7 bases, and 9 bases lay between the germline ends. Germline values: CDR1 MNHNY, CDR2 SVGAGI (reference sequence). CDR3 residues: CASSQSGEKLFF. In DNA, the CDR3 is TGTGCCAGCAGCCAATCGGGTGAAAAACTGTTTTTT.

The chain recombines TRBV9 with TRBJ2-3; D is unresolved. The V end was cut by 0 bases, the J end by 2 bases, with 7 bases between. CDR3 length equals 14 residues. The V gene's germline CDR1 is SGDLS and CDR2 YYNGEE. The CDR3 DNA sequence: TGTGCCAGCAGCGTAGAGAGGTTCACAGATACGCAGTATTTT. Translated, it gives CASSVERFTDTQYF.

This clone was recorded a few times. The J gene is TRBJ2-7, the V gene TRBV15; D is perhaps TRBD1 (6 bases). Germline V gives CDR1 LNHNV, CDR2 YYDKDF (reference sequence). The V gene lost 0 bases and the J gene lost 6 bases, with 15 bases spanning the gap. The CDR3 has 15 residues. The CDR3 coding sequence is TGTGCCACCAGCAGAGATTTAGGACTGACAGGCGAGCAGTACTTC. This gives the protein CATSRDLGLTGEQYF.

In its sample, this clone was seen once. V is TRBV9 and J is TRBJ2-2; 10 bases line up with TRBD2. The germline gives CDR1 SGDLS, CDR2 YYNGEE. V shed 0 bases and J 4 bases; nucleotides not matched to a gene: 6. CDR3 length: 17 residues. In nucleotides, the CDR3 is TGTGCCAGCAGCGTAGGGAGCGGGAGGGCCTTCACCGGGGAGCTGTTTTTT. Protein product: CASSVGSGRAFTGELFF.

The gene calls are TRBV18 and TRBJ2-7; 9 positions agree with TRBD1. With 5 bases clipped from V and 11 bases from J, the junction kept 10 bases outside the gene matches. Germline V gives CDR1 KGHSH, CDR2 LQKENI. The CDR3 sequence is 13 residues long. This chain's CDR3 is CASSRDPTGGKYF. The CDR3 bases are TGTGCCAGCTCAAGAGACCCTACAGGGGGCAAGTACTTC.

This clone appeared a single time. Written as DNA, the CDR3 is TGTGCCAGCTCAGGCCCTTCCTACGAGCAGTACTTC. Translating it yields CASSGPSYEQYF. The chain uses TRBV18 and TRBJ2-7; D call uncertain. The CDR3 is made up of 12 amino acids. In germline, CDR1 is KGHSH, CDR2 LQKENI. V gave up 5 bases and J gave up 1 base, with 6 bases separating them.

The chain carries TRBV6-6 and TRBJ2-7; TRBD1 is a possible D gene (6 bases). Germline V gene lookup returns CDR1 MNHNY and CDR2 SVGAGI (reference sequence). This CDR3 comprises 15 residues. Trimming cost V 5 bases and J 0 bases, with 14 bases left between them. The CDR3 DNA is TGTGCCAGCAGTGCCCGGGACACGGGCTCCTACGAGCAGTACTTC. Translation: CASSARDTGSYEQYF.

The chain employs TRBV7-2 and TRBJ2-1, with D possibly TRBD1 on 8 matching bases. Germline CDR1 reads SGHTA; CDR2 reads FQGNSA. Trimming took 5 bases from V and 2 from J, leaving 16 bases between them. This CDR3 region has 16 residues. The CDR3: CASSHRGGWTYNEQFF. The CDR3 DNA sequence: TGTGCCAGCAGCCACAGGGGGGGATGGACCTACAATGAGCAGTTCTTC.

The rearrangement joins TRBV15 to TRBJ1-4; no clear D gene. Trimming removed 1 base from V and 0 bases from J, with 6 bases in between. Germline V gene lookup returns CDR1 LNHNV and CDR2 YYDKDF (reference sequence). CDR3 size: 15 residues. CDR3 DNA: TGTGCCACCAGCAGAGGAACAGCAACTAATGAAAAACTGTTTTTT. It encodes CATSRGTATNEKLFF.

The rearrangement joins TRBV18 to TRBJ1-5; no firm D call. The V gene's germline CDR1 is KGHSH and CDR2 LQKENI. The CDR3 spans 14 residues. V was clipped by 4 bases and J by 10 bases, with 17 bases between them. DNA of the CDR3: TGTGCCAGCTCACGCTCCCGGGGAGAGGAACCCCAGCATTTT. Its protein is CASSRSRGEEPQHF.